The following is a T cell receptor (beta chain) sequence with its context. In the study's own analysis: For nucleated cells, counts were estimated from reference gene primer amplification. The method was immunoSEQ multiplex PCR; TCRdb's version includes in-frame clones alone and lacks a portion of them. V, J and clone size were drawn from that table, and D and trimming were deduced from the DNA. The table lists fewer than 300,000 clones, about 90% of them singletons. This record comes from a study of blood T cell repertoires in COVID-19. The overall study: Spain, Italy and the United States supplied samples that represented acute and convalescent COVID-19. Sources were T cells, B-cell-depleted T cells, or PBMCs; the material itself was cDNA or gDNA.

In Seattle, patients joined the study during active infection and were tracked longitudinally. This CDR3 is 16 amino acids long. After removal of 4 bases from V and 5 bases from J, the junction contained 7 bases not matched to a gene. Looked up from germline, CDR1 is SGHNT and CDR2 is YENEEA. The chain combines TRBV11-3 with TRBJ2-5; 13 positions agree with TRBD2. Sequenced sample: peripheral blood. This TCR derives from a woman aged 30 to 39 with COVID-19, enrolled during active disease. CDR3 loop: CASSSGTSGVGETQYF. The CDR3 region has the DNA TGTGCCAGCAGCTCCGGGACTAGCGGGGTCGGGGAGACCCAGTACTTC.